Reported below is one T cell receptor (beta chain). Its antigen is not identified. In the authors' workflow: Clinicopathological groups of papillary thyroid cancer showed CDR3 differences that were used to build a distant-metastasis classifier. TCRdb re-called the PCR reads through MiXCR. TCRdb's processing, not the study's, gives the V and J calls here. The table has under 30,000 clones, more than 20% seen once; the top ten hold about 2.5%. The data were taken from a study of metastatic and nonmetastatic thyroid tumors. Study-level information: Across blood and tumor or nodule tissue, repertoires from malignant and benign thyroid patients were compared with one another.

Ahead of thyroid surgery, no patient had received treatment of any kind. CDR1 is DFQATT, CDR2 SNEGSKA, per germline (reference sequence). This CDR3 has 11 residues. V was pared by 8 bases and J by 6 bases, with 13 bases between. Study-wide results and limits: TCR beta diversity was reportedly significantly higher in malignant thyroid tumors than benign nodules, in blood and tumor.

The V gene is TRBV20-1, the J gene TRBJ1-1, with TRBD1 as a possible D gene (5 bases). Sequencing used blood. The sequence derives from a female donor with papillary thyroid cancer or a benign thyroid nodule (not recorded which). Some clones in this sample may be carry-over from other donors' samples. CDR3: CSIQTESEAFF. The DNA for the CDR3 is TGCAGTATCCAGACAGAATCTGAAGCTTTCTTT.